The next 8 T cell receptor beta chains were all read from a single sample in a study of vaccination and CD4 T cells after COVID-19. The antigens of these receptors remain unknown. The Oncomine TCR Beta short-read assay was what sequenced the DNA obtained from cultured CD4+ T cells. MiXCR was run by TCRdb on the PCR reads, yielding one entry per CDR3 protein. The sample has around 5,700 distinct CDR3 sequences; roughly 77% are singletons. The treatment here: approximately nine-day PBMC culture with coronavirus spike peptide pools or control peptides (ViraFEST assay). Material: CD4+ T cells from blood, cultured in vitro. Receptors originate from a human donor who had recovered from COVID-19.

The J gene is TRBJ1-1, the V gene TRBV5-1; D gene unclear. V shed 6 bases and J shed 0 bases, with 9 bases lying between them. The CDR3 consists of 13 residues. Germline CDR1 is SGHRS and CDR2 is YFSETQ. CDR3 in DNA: TGCGCCAGCAAGGAGACCGTGAACACTGAAGCTTTCTTT. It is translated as CASKETVNTEAFF.

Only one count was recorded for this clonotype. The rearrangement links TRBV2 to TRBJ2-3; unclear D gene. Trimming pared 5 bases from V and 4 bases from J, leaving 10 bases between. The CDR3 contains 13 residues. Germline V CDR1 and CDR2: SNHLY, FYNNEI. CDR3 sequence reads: CASSLSRADTQYF. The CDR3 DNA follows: TGTGCCAGCAGTCTATCCCGAGCAGATACGCAGTATTTT.

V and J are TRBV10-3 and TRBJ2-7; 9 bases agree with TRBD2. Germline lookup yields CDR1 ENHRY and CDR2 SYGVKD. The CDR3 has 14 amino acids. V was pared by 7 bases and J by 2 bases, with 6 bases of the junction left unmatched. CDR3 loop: CAITQTSGAYEQYF. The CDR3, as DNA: TGTGCCATCACTCAGACTAGCGGTGCCTACGAGCAGTACTTC.

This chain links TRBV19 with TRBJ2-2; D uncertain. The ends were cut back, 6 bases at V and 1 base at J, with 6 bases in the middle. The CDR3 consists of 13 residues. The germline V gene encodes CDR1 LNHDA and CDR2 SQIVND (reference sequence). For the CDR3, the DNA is TGTGCCAGTAGCCAACAGAACACCGGGGAGCTGTTTTTT. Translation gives CASSQQNTGELFF.

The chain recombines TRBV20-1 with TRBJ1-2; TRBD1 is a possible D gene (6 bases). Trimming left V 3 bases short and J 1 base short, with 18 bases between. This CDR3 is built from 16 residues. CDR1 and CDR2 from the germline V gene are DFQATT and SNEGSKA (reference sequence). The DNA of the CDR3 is TGCAGTGCTAGGTTCGCAGGGGCAGGAGTTAACTATGGCTACACCTTC. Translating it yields CSARFAGAGVNYGYTF.

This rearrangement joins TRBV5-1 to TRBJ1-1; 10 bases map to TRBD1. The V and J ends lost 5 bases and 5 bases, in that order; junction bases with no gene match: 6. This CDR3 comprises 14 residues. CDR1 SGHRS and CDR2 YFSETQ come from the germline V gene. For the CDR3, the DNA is TGCGCCAGCAGACAGGGGACAGGGGCGACTGAAGCTTTCTTT. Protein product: CASRQGTGATEAFF.

This CDR3 is CASSSALNQPQHF. The DNA for the CDR3 is TGTGCCAGTAGTTCGGCTCTCAATCAGCCCCAGCATTTT. V and J are TRBV19 and TRBJ1-5; D unclear. V was cut by 5 bases and J by 3 bases, with 8 bases left in between. There are 13 residues in the CDR3. Germline V gene lookup returns CDR1 LNHDA and CDR2 SQIVND (reference sequence).

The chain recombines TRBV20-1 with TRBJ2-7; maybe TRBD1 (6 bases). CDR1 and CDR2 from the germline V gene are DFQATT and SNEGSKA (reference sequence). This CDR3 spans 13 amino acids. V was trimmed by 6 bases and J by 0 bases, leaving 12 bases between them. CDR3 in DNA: TGCAGTGCCTACCGAGGGGGCTCCTACGAGCAGTACTTC. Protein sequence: CSAYRGGSYEQYF.